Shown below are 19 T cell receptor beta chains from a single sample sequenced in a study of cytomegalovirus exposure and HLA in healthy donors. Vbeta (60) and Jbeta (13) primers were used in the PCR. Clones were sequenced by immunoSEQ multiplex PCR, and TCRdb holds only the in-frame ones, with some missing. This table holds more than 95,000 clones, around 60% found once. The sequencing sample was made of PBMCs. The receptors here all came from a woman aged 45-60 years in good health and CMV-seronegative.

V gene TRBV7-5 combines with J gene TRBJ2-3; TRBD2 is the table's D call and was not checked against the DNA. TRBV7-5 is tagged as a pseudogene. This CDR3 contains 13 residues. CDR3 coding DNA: TGTGTCAGAAGCTTAGGGAGGCGAGATACGCAGTATTTT. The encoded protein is CVRSLGRRDTQYF.

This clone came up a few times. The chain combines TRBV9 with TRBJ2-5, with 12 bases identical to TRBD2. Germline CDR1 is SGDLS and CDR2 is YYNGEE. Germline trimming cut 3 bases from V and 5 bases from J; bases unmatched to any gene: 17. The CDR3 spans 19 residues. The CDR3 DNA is TGTGCCAGCAGCGCTCCCCCATGGGCTAGCGGGAGGGCCGTGGAGACCCAGTACTTC. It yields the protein CASSAPPWASGRAVETQYF.

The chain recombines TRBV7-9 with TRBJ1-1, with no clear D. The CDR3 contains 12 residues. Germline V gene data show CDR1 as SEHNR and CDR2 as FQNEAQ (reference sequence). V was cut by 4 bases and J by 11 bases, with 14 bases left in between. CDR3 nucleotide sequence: TGTGCCAGCAGCTCTAGTATTCGAGGGGCTTTCTTT. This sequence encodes CASSSSIRGAFF.

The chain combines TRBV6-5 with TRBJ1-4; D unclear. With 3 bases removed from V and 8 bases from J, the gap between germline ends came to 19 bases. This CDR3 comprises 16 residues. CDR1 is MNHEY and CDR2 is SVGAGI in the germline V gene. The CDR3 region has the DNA TGTGCCAGCAGTTATGGGTGGTCGGGGATGGGAGAAAAACTGTTTTTT. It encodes CASSYGWSGMGEKLFF.

The CDR3 loop reads CASSAAGGAGNTEAFF. The CDR3 DNA reads TGTGCCAGCTCAGCGGCAGGGGGCGCGGGGAACACTGAAGCTTTCTTT. The V and J genes are TRBV18 and TRBJ1-1, with 8 bases lining up with TRBD1. The CDR3 runs 16 residues. The junction had 9 bases not matched to a gene; V was cut back by 5 bases and J by 1 base. Germline V gene lookup returns CDR1 KGHSH and CDR2 LQKENI.

The CDR3 protein is CASSLTGTGAEKLFF. The CDR3 nucleotides read TGTGCCAGCAGTTTAACCGGGACAGGGGCCGAAAAACTGTTTTTT. The chain combines TRBV6-1 with TRBJ1-4; 10 nucleotides match TRBD1. The CDR3 length is 15 residues. The germline V gene has CDR1 MNHNS and CDR2 SASEGT. With 5 bases clipped from V and 8 bases from J, the junction kept 8 bases outside the gene matches.

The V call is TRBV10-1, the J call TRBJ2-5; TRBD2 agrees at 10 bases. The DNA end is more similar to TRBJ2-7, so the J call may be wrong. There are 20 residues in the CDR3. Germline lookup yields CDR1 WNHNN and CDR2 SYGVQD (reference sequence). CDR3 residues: CASSEPPTHQREGFSYEQYF. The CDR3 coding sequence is TGCGCCAGCAGTGAGCCCCCGACCCATCAGCGGGAGGGATTCTCCTACGAGCAGTACTTC.

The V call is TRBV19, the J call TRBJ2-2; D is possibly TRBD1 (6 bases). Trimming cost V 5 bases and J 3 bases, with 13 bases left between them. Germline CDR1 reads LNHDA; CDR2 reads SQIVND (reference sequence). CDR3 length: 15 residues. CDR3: CASSPLTGYTGELFF. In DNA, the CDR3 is TGTGCCAGTAGTCCCCTCACAGGGTACACCGGGGAGCTGTTTTTT.

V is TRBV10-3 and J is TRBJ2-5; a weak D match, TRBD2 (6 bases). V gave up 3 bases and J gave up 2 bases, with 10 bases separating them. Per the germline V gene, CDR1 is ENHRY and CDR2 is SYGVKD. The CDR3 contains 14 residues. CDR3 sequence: CAISESRGQETQYF. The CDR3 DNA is TGTGCCATCAGTGAATCACGGGGGCAAGAGACCCAGTACTTC.

The CDR3 DNA reads as TGCAGCGTGATAAGTACCGGGGCAGATACGCAGTATTTT. It is translated as CSVISTGADTQYF. The J gene is TRBJ2-3, the V gene TRBV29-1, with D perhaps matching TRBD2 (5 bases). Trimming took 6 bases from V and 4 from J, leaving 14 bases between them. The CDR3 loop spans 13 amino acids. Germline V gives CDR1 SQVTM, CDR2 ANQGSEA.

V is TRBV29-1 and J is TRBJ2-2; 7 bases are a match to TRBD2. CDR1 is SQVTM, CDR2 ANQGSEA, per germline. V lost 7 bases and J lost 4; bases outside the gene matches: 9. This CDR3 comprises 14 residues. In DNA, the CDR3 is TGCAGCGCCCAGAGGGTAGCGGGCACCGGGGAGCTGTTTTTT. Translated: CSAQRVAGTGELFF.

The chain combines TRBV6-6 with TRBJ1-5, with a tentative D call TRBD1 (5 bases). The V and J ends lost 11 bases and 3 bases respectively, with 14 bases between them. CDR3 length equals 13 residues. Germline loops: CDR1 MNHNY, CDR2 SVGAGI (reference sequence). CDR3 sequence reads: CAGGAFVNQPQHF. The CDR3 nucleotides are TGTGCCGGAGGGGCATTCGTCAATCAGCCCCAGCATTTT.

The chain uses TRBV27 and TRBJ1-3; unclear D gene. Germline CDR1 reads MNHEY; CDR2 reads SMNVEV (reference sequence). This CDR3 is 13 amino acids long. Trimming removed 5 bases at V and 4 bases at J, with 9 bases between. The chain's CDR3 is CASSPAGGNTIYF. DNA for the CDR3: TGTGCCAGCAGTCCGGCGGGGGGAAACACCATATATTTT.

CDR3 sequence (DNA): TGTGCCAGCACTGGCAGCCACAGAGATAATTCACCCCTCCACTTT. Translated: CASTGSHRDNSPLHF. This chain links TRBV6-1 with TRBJ1-6; D not resolved. In germline, CDR1 is MNHNS, CDR2 SASEGT. V lost 7 bases and J 5 bases, leaving 15 bases between the germline ends. This CDR3 comprises 15 residues.

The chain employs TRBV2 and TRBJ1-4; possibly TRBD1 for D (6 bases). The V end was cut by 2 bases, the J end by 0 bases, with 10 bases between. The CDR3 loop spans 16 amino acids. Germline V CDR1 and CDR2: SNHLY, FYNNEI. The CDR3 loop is CASSERTDSTNEKLFF. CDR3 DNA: TGTGCCAGCAGTGAAAGGACAGACTCAACTAATGAAAAACTGTTTTTT. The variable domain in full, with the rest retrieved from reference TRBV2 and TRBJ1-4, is EPEVTQTPSHQVTQMGQEVILRCVPISNHLYFYWYRQILGQKVEFLVSFYNNEISEKSEIFDDQFSVERPDGSNFTLKIRSTKLEDSAMYFCASSERTDSTNEKLFFGSGTQLSVL.

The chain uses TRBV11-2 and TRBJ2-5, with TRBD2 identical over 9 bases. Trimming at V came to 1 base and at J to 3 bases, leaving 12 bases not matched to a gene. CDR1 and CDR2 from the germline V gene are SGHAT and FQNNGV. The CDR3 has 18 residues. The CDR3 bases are TGTGCCAGCAGCTTAGGGACTAGCGCCCTCAGGAAGGAAGAGACCCAGTACTTC. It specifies CASSLGTSALRKEETQYF.

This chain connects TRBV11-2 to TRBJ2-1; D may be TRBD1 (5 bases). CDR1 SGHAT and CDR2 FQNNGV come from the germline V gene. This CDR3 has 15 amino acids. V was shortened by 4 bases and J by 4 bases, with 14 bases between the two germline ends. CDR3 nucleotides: TGTGCCAGCAGCTCCCATGAAGGGGTTTACAATGAGCAGTTCTTC. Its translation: CASSSHEGVYNEQFF. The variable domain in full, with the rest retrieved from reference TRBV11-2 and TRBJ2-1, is EAGVAQSPRYKIIEKRQSVAFWCNPISGHATLYWYQQILGQGPKLLIQFQNNGVVDDSQLPKDRFSAERLKGVDSTLKIQPAKLEDSAVYLCASSSHEGVYNEQFFGPGTRLTVL.

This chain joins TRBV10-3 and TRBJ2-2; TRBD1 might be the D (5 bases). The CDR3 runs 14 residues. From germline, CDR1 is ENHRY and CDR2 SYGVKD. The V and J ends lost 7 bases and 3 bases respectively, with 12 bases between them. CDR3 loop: CAITPETDTGELFF. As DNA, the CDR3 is TGTGCCATCACACCGGAGACAGACACCGGGGAGCTGTTTTTT.

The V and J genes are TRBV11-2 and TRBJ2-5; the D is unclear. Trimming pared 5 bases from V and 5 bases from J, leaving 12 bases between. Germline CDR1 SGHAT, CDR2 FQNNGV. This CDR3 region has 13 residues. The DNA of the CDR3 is TGTGCCAGCAGCCTTGGTGGCTTGGAGACCCAGTACTTC. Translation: CASSLGGLETQYF.